The 21 T cell receptor beta chains presented below share a single source sample, sequenced in a study of PD-1 blockade in classical Hodgkin lymphoma. Sequenced by immunoSEQ multiplex PCR; TCRdb stores in-frame clones only, minus some. This table holds tens of thousands of clones, 89% found once. With no exception, relapse followed autologous stem cell transplantation in all patients, and brentuximab vedotin exposure varied. This specimen was peripheral blood mononuclear cells (PBMCs), taken before the second cycle of nivolumab. Receptors originate from a human donor with classical Hodgkin lymphoma.

The rearrangement uses TRBV10-3 and TRBJ2-5; D unclear. The CDR3 runs to 13 residues. CDR1 and CDR2 from the germline V gene are ENHRY and SYGVKD. V was clipped by 4 bases and J by 4 bases, with 10 bases between them. CDR3 DNA: TGTGCCATCAGTGGGCCCGTGGGAGAGACCCAGTACTTC. Encoded protein: CAISGPVGETQYF.

The genes are TRBV7-2 and TRBJ2-7; 9 bases map to TRBD2. This CDR3 has 14 residues. J gave up 2 bases and V 4 bases, and 3 bases lay outside the gene matches. Germline CDR1 and CDR2: SGHTA and FQGNSA. The CDR3 region has the DNA TGTGCCAGCAGCTCGGGACTAGCCACCTACGAGCAGTACTTC. As protein: CASSSGLATYEQYF.

V usage is TRBV4-1 and J usage is TRBJ1-5; D not resolved. V was clipped by 1 base and J by 0 bases, with 10 bases between them. CDR3 length: 16 amino acids. Germline V gene sequence: CDR1 MGHRA, CDR2 YSYEKL. The CDR3 sequence is CASSQAQVYSNQPQHF. CDR3 coding DNA: TGCGCCAGCAGCCAAGCTCAGGTCTATAGCAATCAGCCCCAGCATTTT.

This chain uses TRBV6-1 with TRBJ2-5; no clear D gene. CDR3 length equals 13 residues. Germline V lookup: CDR1 MNHNS, CDR2 SASEGT. The V end was cut by 8 bases, the J end by 4 bases, with 14 bases between. The CDR3 spells CASFLWKGETQYF. In nucleotides, the CDR3 is TGTGCCAGCTTTCTCTGGAAGGGAGAGACCCAGTACTTC.

The V call is TRBV28, the J call TRBJ1-2; D might be TRBD1 (6 bases). V gave up 5 bases and J gave up 4 bases, with 17 bases separating them. The CDR3 consists of 15 residues. CDR1 and CDR2 from the germline V gene are MDHEN and SYDVKM. This CDR3 reads CASSAGGARSYGYTF. As DNA, the CDR3 is TGTGCCAGCAGTGCTGGGGGGGCGCGTTCCTATGGCTACACCTTC.

V and J are TRBV4-2 and TRBJ2-6; D perhaps matches TRBD2 (8 bases). Germline V gives CDR1 LGHNA, CDR2 YNFKEQ. V lost 5 bases and J lost 1, with 21 bases in between. The CDR3 sequence is 19 residues long. The CDR3 loop is CASSRTGNLAGSGANVLTF. In DNA, the CDR3 is TGTGCCAGCAGCAGGACAGGAAACTTAGCGGGGTCTGGGGCCAACGTCCTGACTTTC.

V and J are TRBV30 and TRBJ2-7; 10 positions match TRBD2. V lost 4 bases and J lost 3; bases outside the gene matches: 12. The CDR3 runs to 16 residues. The V gene's germline CDR1 is GTSNPN and CDR2 SVGIG (reference sequence). The CDR3 is CAWTASGRAIFYEQYF. CDR3 in DNA: TGTGCCTGGACAGCGAGCGGGAGGGCCATCTTCTACGAGCAGTACTTC.

The CDR3 DNA reads TGTGCCAGTAGTACATTTCCGGGACTAGGTTACGAGCAGTACTTC. It encodes CASSTFPGLGYEQYF. The chain is built from TRBV19 and TRBJ2-7, with 8 bases identical to TRBD2. Germline V gene data show CDR1 as LNHDA and CDR2 as SQIVND (reference sequence). The CDR3 is 15 residues long. V lost 4 bases and J lost 4; bases outside the gene matches: 9.

V gene TRBV6-6 combines with J gene TRBJ1-1; D might be TRBD1 (5 bases). The germline V gene has CDR1 MNHNY and CDR2 SVGAGI (reference sequence). This CDR3 contains 13 residues. Between the trimmed V and J ends, which lost 5 bases and 0 bases, there was a span of 7 bases. The chain's CDR3 is CASSLTVNTEAFF. The CDR3 DNA follows: TGTGCCAGCAGTCTGACAGTGAACACTGAAGCTTTCTTT.

This CDR3 is CATSRPGTSGGQETQYF. The CDR3 nucleotides read TGTGCCACCAGCAGACCTGGGACTAGCGGGGGCCAAGAGACCCAGTACTTC. The gene calls are TRBV15 and TRBJ2-5; the match to TRBD2 covers 14 bases. The CDR3 totals 17 residues. In germline, CDR1 is LNHNV, CDR2 YYDKDF (reference sequence). The J segment lost 1 base and the V segment lost 2 bases, leaving 3 bases of the junction unmatched.

The chain joins TRBV2 to TRBJ2-5; D is unclear. This CDR3 is built from 13 residues. Germline loops: CDR1 SNHLY, CDR2 FYNNEI. The V gene lost 3 bases and the J gene lost 5 bases, with 10 bases spanning the gap. For the CDR3, the DNA is TGTGCCAGCAGTGATGAGGCGAAGGAGACCCAGTACTTC. This translates into CASSDEAKETQYF.

The rearrangement uses TRBV19 and TRBJ1-5; D unclear. The CDR3 has 14 amino acids. V lost 7 bases and J lost 3, with 13 bases in between. Looked up from germline, CDR1 is LNHDA and CDR2 is SQIVND (reference sequence). The CDR3 DNA reads TGTGCCAGTAATTCGGACGTCGTCAATCAGCCCCAGCATTTT. Amino acid sequence: CASNSDVVNQPQHF.

This chain uses TRBV18 with TRBJ1-5, with 7 positions matching TRBD1. This CDR3 is built from 15 residues. V was pared by 3 bases and J by 3 bases, with 5 bases of the junction left unmatched. In germline, CDR1 is KGHSH, CDR2 LQKENI. CDR3 region: CASSPVGGDNQPQHF. In DNA, the CDR3 is TGTGCCAGCTCACCGGTAGGGGGCGACAATCAGCCCCAGCATTTT.

CDR3 coding DNA: TGTGCCAGCAGCCCCGGTTGCCTAGCGGGAGGAGCCTCCTACAATGAGCAGTTCTTC. Its translation is CASSPGCLAGGASYNEQFF. The chain is built from TRBV11-2 and TRBJ2-1; 11 bases match TRBD2. The germline V gene has CDR1 SGHAT and CDR2 FQNNGV. V shed 5 bases, J shed 0 bases, and the junction held 12 bases outside the gene matches. This CDR3 region has 19 residues. The complete variable domain, with remaining parts taken from reference TRBV11-2 and TRBJ2-1, reads EAGVAQSPRYKIIEKRQSVAFWCNPISGHATLYWYQQILGQGPKLLIQFQNNGVVDDSQLPKDRFSAERLKGVDSTLKIQPAKLEDSAVYLCASSPGCLAGGASYNEQFFGPGTRLTVL.

The count of this clone is one. The CDR3 DNA reads TGTGCCAGCAGCGTAGCTGGCGGGTACCAAGAGACCCAGTACTTC. It codes for CASSVAGGYQETQYF. This chain links TRBV9 with TRBJ2-5; possible D gene TRBD2, 5 bases. There are 15 residues in the CDR3. From germline, CDR1 is SGDLS and CDR2 YYNGEE. Trimming took 0 bases from V and 0 from J, leaving 9 bases between them.

The chain combines TRBV7-9 with TRBJ2-3, with D possibly TRBD2 on 6 matching bases. The CDR3 length is 11 residues. From germline, CDR1 is SEHNR and CDR2 FQNEAQ (reference sequence). Trimming removed 6 bases from V and 5 bases from J, with 6 bases in between. DNA of the CDR3: TGTGCCAGCAGGGGAGGAGATACGCAGTATTTT. Protein sequence: CASRGGDTQYF.

The chain couples TRBV29-1 to TRBJ2-7; D call uncertain. V was cut by 7 bases and J by 3 bases, with 10 bases left in between. This CDR3 is built from 11 residues. Germline V gene data show CDR1 as SQVTM and CDR2 as ANQGSEA. The CDR3 bases are TGCAGCGCCGGAAGGGTCTACGAGCAGTACTTC. It codes for CSAGRVYEQYF.

The chain couples TRBV18 to TRBJ2-1, with D tentatively TRBD1 or TRBD2 (5 bases each). Germline values: CDR1 KGHSH, CDR2 LQKENI. This CDR3 contains 14 residues. Trimming removed 5 bases from V and 5 bases from J, with 13 bases in between. The CDR3 DNA is TGTGCCAGCTCAGCCGGGACCGCAAACAATGAGCAGTTCTTC. Translating it yields CASSAGTANNEQFF.

This clone was seen just once. As DNA, the CDR3 is TGTGCCAGCAAGATACAGGGAGGTTCCTACGAGCAGTACTTC. Protein: CASKIQGGSYEQYF. The rearrangement uses TRBV27 and TRBJ2-7, with D perhaps TRBD1 or TRBD2 (6 bases each). The V gene's germline CDR1 is MNHEY and CDR2 SMNVEV (reference sequence). The V end lost 7 bases, the J end lost 1 base, and 14 bases lay between the germline ends. The CDR3 length is 14 residues.

This clone was seen a few times. The chain carries TRBV4-2 and TRBJ2-3; D possibly corresponds to TRBD1 (6 bases). CDR3 length equals 13 residues. Trimming took off 3 bases at V and 2 bases at J, with 6 bases between the two ends. Germline-derived CDR1 and CDR2 are LGHNA and YNFKEQ. The CDR3 nucleotides read TGTGCCAGCAGCCAGGGACACACAGATACGCAGTATTTT. It encodes CASSQGHTDTQYF.

The chain links TRBV7-9 to TRBJ2-7; 7 bases match TRBD1. Germline assignment: CDR1 SEHNR and CDR2 FQNEAQ (reference sequence). V lost 3 bases and J lost 1; bases outside the gene matches: 6. This CDR3 comprises 15 residues. The CDR3 coding sequence is TGTGCCAGCAGCTTGGCCGGGACAGTATCCTACGAGCAGTACTTC. Translating gives CASSLAGTVSYEQYF.